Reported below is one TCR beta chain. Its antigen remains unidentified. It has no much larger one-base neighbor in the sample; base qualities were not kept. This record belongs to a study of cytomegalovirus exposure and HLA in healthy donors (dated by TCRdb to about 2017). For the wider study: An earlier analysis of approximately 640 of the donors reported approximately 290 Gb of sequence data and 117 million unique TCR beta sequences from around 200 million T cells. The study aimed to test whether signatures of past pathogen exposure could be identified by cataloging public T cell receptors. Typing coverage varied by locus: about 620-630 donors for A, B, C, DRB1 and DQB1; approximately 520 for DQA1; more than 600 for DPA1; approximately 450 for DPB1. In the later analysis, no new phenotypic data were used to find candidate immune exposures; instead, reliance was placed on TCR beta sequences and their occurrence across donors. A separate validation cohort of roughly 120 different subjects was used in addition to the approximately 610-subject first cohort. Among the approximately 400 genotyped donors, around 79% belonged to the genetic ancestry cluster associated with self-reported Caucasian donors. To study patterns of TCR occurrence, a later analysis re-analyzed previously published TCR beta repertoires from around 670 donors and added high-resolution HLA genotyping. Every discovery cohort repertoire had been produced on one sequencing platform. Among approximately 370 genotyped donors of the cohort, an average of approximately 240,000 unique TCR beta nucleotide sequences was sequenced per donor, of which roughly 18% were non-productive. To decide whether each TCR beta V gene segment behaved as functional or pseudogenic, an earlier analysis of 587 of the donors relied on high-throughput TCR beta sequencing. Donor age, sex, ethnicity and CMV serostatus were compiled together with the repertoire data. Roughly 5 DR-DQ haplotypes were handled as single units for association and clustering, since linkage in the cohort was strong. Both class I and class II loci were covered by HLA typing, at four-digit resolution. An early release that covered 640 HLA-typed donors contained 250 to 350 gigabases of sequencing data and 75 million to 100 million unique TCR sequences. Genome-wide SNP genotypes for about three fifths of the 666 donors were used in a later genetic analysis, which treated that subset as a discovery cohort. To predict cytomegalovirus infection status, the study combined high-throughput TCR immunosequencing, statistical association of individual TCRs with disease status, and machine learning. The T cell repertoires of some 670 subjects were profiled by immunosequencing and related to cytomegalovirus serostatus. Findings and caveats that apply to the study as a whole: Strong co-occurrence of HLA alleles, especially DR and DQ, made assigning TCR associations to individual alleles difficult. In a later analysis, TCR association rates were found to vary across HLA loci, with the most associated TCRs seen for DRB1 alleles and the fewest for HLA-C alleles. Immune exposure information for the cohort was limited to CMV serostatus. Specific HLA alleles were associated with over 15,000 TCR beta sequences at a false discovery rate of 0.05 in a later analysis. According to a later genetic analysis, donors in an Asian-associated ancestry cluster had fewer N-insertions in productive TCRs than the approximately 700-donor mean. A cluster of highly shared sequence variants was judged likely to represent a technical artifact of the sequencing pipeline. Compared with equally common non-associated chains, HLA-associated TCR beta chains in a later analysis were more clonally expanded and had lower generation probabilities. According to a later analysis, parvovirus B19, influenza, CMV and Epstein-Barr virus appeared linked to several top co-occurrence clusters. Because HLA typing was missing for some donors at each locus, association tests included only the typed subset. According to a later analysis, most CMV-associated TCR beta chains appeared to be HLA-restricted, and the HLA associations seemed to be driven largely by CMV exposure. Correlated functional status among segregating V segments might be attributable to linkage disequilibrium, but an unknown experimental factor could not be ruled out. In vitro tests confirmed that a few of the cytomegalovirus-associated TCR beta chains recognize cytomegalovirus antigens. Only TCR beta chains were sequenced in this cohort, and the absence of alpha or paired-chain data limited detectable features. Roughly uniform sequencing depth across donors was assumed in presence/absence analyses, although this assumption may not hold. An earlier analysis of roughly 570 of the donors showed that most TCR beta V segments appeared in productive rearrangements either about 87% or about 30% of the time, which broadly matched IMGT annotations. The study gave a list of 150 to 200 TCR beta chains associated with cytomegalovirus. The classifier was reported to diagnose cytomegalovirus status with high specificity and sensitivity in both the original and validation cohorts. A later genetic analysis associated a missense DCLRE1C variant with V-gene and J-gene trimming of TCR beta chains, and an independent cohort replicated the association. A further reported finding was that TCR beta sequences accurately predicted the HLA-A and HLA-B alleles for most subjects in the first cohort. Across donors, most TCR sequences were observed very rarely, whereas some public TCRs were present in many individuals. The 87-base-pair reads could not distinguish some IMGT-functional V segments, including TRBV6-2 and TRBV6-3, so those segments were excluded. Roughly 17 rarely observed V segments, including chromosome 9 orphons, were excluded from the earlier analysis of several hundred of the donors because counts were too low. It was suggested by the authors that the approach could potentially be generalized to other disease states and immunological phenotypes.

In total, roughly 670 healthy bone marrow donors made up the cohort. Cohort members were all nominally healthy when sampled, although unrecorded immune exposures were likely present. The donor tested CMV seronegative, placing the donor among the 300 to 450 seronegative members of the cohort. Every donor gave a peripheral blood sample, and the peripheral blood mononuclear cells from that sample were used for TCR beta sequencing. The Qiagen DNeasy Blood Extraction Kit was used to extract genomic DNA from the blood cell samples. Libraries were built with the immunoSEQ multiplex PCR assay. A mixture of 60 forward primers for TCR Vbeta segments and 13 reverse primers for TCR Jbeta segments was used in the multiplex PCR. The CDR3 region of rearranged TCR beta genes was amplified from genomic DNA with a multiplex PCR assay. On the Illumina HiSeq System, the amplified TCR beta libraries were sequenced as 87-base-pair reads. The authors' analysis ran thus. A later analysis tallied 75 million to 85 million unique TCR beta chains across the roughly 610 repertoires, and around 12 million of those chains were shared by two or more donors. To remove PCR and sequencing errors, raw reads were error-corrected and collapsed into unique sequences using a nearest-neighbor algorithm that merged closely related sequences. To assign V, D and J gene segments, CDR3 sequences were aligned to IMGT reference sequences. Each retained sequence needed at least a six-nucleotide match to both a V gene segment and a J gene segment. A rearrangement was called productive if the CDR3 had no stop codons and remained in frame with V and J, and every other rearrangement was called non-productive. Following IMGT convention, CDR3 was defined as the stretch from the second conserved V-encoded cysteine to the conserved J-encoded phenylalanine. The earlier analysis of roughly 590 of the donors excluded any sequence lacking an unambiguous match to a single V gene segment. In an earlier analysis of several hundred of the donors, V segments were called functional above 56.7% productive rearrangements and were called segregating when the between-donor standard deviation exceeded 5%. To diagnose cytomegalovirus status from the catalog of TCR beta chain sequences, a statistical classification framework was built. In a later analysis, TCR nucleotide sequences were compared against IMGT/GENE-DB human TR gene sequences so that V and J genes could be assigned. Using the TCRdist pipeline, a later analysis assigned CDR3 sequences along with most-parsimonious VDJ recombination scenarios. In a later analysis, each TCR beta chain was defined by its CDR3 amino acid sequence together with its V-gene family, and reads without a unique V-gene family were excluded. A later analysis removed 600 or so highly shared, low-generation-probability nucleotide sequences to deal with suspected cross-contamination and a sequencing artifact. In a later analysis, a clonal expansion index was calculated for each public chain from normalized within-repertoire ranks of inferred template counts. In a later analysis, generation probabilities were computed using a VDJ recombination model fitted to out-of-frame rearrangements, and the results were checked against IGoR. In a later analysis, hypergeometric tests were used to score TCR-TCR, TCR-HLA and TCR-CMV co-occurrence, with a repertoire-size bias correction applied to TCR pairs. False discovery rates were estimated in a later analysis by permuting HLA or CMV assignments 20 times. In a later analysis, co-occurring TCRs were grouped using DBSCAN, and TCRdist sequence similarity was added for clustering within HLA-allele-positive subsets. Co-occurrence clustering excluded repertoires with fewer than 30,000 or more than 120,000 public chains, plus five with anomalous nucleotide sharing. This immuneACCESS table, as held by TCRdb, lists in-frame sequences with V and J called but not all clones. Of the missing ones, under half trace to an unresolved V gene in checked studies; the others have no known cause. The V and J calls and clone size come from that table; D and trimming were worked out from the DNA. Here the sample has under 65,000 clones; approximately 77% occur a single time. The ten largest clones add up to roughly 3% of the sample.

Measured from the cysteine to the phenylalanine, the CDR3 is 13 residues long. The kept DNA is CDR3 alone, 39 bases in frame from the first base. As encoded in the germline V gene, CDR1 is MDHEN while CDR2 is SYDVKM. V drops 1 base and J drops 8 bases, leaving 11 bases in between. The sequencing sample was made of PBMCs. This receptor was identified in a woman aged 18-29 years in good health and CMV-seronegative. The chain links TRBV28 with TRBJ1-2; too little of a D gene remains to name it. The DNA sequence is TGTGCCAGCAGTTTATACCAGGAGCGGGGCTACACCTTC. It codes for CASSLYQERGYTF.